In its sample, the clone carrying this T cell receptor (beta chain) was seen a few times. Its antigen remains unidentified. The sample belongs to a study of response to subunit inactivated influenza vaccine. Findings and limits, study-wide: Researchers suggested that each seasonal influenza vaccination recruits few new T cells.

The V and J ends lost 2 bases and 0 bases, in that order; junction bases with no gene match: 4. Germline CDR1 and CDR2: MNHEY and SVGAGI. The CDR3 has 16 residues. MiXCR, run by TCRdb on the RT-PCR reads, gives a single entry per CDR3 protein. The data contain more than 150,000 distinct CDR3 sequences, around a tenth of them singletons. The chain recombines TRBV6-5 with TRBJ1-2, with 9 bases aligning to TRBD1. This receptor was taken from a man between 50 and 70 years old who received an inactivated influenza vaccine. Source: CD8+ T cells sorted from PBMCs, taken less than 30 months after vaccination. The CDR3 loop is CASSYPGQGANYGYTF. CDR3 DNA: TGTGCCAGCAGTTACCCGGGACAGGGCGCTAACTATGGCTACACCTTC.